The TCR beta chain described here comes from a study of blood T cells in healthy people across ages. Study results and caveats: As naive T cell percentage varied, TCR beta diversity correlated strongly with it.

As to this clonotype: Its target is unknown.

A sample-barcoded 5' primer and a J-beta primer mix were used in a second PCR of roughly 6 to 11 cycles. Every sample gave at least 2.5 million paired-end reads containing CDR3. TCRdb called the 5' RACE reads again in MiXCR, with one record for every CDR3 protein. The table includes hundreds of thousands of distinct CDR3 sequences, roughly half detected once. From germline, CDR1 is SNHLY and CDR2 FYNNEI. The CDR3 is 14 amino acids. Trimming cost V 7 bases and J 5 bases; bases outside gene matches: 7. Caucasian, healthy and from Russia, the donors were aged between about 6 and 90. The amount of total RNA extracted per sample was at least 6 micrograms.

The receptor's source is a man aged 55 to 70 in good health. The chain combines TRBV2 with TRBJ2-3; TRBD2 aligns across 9 bases. The material sequenced was blood. The CDR3 region is CASKVLAGQDTQYF. The DNA for the CDR3 is TGTGCCAGCAAAGTCCTAGCGGGACAAGATACGCAGTATTTT.